A single sample gave rise to the 20 T cell receptor beta chains below, sequenced in a study of cytomegalovirus exposure and HLA in healthy donors. Primers: 60 Vbeta forward and 13 Jbeta reverse. The repertoire was sequenced with immunoSEQ multiplex PCR; TCRdb's copy has only in-frame clones and lacks some. The table lists around 120,000 clones, approximately 76% of them singletons, with approximately 31% in the top ten. Sequencing input: PBMCs. Source of these receptors: a man aged 55 to 69 in good health and CMV-seropositive.

V is TRBV25-1 and J is TRBJ2-3, with 7 bases fitting TRBD2. The trim removed 1 base at V and 2 bases at J, leaving 6 bases unmatched. Germline V CDR1 and CDR2: MGHDK, SYGVNS. The CDR3 is 16 amino acids. CDR3 nucleotide sequence: TGTGCCAGCAGTGAATGGCAAGCGGGGTTCACAGATACGCAGTATTTT. This codes for CASSEWQAGFTDTQYF.

The chain couples TRBV10-3 to TRBJ1-2; a possible D gene is TRBD1 (6 bases). The germline gives CDR1 ENHRY, CDR2 SYGVKD. The germline V and J ends were trimmed by 4 bases and 7 bases, with 22 bases remaining between them. The CDR3 contains 16 residues. The CDR3 coding sequence is TGTGCCATCAGTGTTTCCGGGACAAACCGGGAGGGTGGCTACACCTTC. It yields the protein CAISVSGTNREGGYTF.

The V call is TRBV30, the J call TRBJ1-2; a possible D gene is TRBD1 (6 bases). Germline V gene lookup returns CDR1 GTSNPN and CDR2 SVGIG (reference sequence). The germline V and J ends were trimmed by 5 bases and 0 bases, with 16 bases remaining between them. The CDR3 totals 15 residues. For the CDR3, the DNA is TGTGCCTGGTTATTCCGGGACACAGCTAACTATGGCTACACCTTC. Amino acid sequence: CAWLFRDTANYGYTF.

The chain joins TRBV6-4 to TRBJ2-5; D possibly corresponds to TRBD2 (5 bases). Germline CDR1 MRHNA, CDR2 SNTAGT. The CDR3 spans 14 residues. Deletions cut 2 bases from V and 7 bases from J, with 14 bases between. CDR3 amino acids: CASSDGTPAGTQYF. The CDR3 region has the DNA TGTGCCAGCAGTGACGGAACCCCGGCGGGGACCCAGTACTTC.

This clone was seen a few times. The chain uses TRBV30 and TRBJ2-4; D unclear. Germline CDR1 reads GTSNPN; CDR2 reads SVGIG (reference sequence). Trimming left V 7 bases short and J 0 bases short, with 16 bases between. The CDR3 extends over 15 amino acids. Written as DNA, the CDR3 is TGTGCCTTAGAATATGATGATCTAGCCAAAAACATTCAGTACTTC. It translates to CALEYDDLAKNIQYF. The entire variable domain, with the rest obtained from reference TRBV30 and TRBJ2-4, is as follows: SQTIHQWPATLVQPVGSPLSLECTVEGTSNPNLYWYRQAAGRGLQLLFYSVGIGQISSEVPQNLSASRPQDRQFILSSKKLLLSDSGFYLCALEYDDLAKNIQYFGAGTRLSVL.

This sequence joins TRBV11-2 and TRBJ1-2, with TRBD1 as a possible D gene (6 bases). This CDR3 contains 17 residues. The V gene lost 4 bases and the J gene lost 0 bases, with 18 bases spanning the gap. Germline-derived CDR1 and CDR2 are SGHAT and FQNNGV. The DNA of the CDR3 is TGTGCCAGCAGCTCGATCCAGGGACACATAGCTAACTATGGCTACACCTTC. Its protein product is CASSSIQGHIANYGYTF.

The CDR3 spells CATSAEASGRVYQETQYF. The DNA of the CDR3 is TGTGCCACCTCCGCCGAGGCTAGCGGGAGGGTTTACCAAGAGACCCAGTACTTC. The chain carries TRBV27 and TRBJ2-5; TRBD2 matches at 12 bases. The CDR3 contains 18 residues. CDR1 is MNHEY and CDR2 is SMNVEV in the germline V gene (reference sequence). V trimming: 10 bases; J trimming: 0 bases; junction bases outside the gene matches: 15.

V usage is TRBV6-1 and J usage is TRBJ2-1, with 8 bases fitting TRBD1. The CDR3 length is 15 residues. Looked up from germline, CDR1 is MNHNS and CDR2 is SASEGT. Trimming took 4 bases from V and 7 from J; bases not matched to a gene: 9. The CDR3 DNA follows: TGTGCCAGCAGTGCCCTCGGACAGGGAATTAATGAGCAGTTCTTC. Its protein is CASSALGQGINEQFF.

This sequence joins TRBV6-5 and TRBJ2-3; D might be TRBD1 (5 bases). The germline V gene has CDR1 MNHEY and CDR2 SVGAGI. The CDR3 has 16 residues. Trimming shortened V by 1 base and J by 2 bases, and 13 bases separated the two germline ends. In DNA, the CDR3 is TGTGCCAGCAGTTACTTACGACAGTCACCCACAGATACGCAGTATTTT. It specifies CASSYLRQSPTDTQYF.

The chain is built from TRBV18 and TRBJ1-1; 9 bases are a match to TRBD1. Trimming removed 3 bases from V and 4 bases from J; junction bases left unmatched: 9. Germline V lookup: CDR1 KGHSH, CDR2 LQKENI. The CDR3 is made up of 16 amino acids. The CDR3 nucleotides are TGTGCCAGCTCACCTCCCCGCCGACAGGGGGTCACTGAAGCTTTCTTT. Amino acids: CASSPPRRQGVTEAFF.

The gene calls are TRBV2 and TRBJ2-7; 9 bases are shared with TRBD2. This CDR3 region has 13 residues. From germline, CDR1 is SNHLY and CDR2 FYNNEI. The V gene end was trimmed by 10 bases and the J gene end by 6 bases; junction bases not matched to a gene: 10. Here the CDR3 reads CAITAGGPAEQYF. The CDR3 DNA reads as TGTGCCATAACCGCGGGAGGGCCTGCCGAGCAGTACTTC.

V and J are TRBV5-6 and TRBJ1-2; no reliable D call. The germline gives CDR1 SGHDT, CDR2 YYEEEE. The CDR3 has 15 residues. With 2 bases removed from V and 4 bases from J, the gap between germline ends came to 15 bases. The CDR3 DNA reads TGTGCCAGCAGCTTAGGAGGGTCCGACGTCTATGGCTACACCTTC. It codes for CASSLGGSDVYGYTF.

This chain joins TRBV10-3 and TRBJ2-5; D is perhaps TRBD2 (7 bases). This CDR3 contains 14 residues. In germline, CDR1 is ENHRY, CDR2 SYGVKD. V was clipped by 6 bases and J by 4 bases, with 15 bases between them. CDR3 in amino acids: CAISLGGGLETQYF. CDR3 nucleotide sequence: TGTGCCATCAGCCTGGGCGGGGGCCTAGAGACCCAGTACTTC.

The chain employs TRBV6-5 and TRBJ1-5, with a weak D call TRBD1 (5 bases). The CDR3 extends over 15 amino acids. Germline CDR1 is MNHEY and CDR2 is SVGAGI. Trimming cost V 0 bases and J 4 bases, with 10 bases left between them. The CDR3 DNA reads as TGTGCCAGCAGTTACTCAGGGGTTCCGAATCAGCCCCAGCATTTT. Translated, it gives CASSYSGVPNQPQHF.

The gene calls are TRBV7-8 and TRBJ1-6; no clear D. Germline CDR1 is SGHVS and CDR2 is FQNEAQ. Trimming shortened V by 2 bases and J by 7 bases, and 15 bases separated the two germline ends. The CDR3 extends over 16 amino acids. This CDR3 is CASSLFSAGGNSPLHF. For the CDR3, the DNA is TGTGCCAGCAGCTTATTTTCGGCAGGAGGGAATTCACCCCTCCACTTT. The full variable domain, rest sourced from reference TRBV7-8 and TRBJ1-6, is GAGVSQSPRYKVAKRGQDVALRCDPISGHVSLFWYQQALGQGPEFLTYFQNEAQLDKSGLPSDRFFAERPEGSVSTLKIQRTQQEDSAVYLCASSLFSAGGNSPLHFGNGTRLTVT.

This clone was observed a handful of times. The V call is TRBV5-4, the J call TRBJ1-2; D gene unclear. The V end was cut by 4 bases, the J end by 4 bases, with 11 bases between. CDR1 and CDR2 (germline): SGHNT, YYREEE (reference sequence). The CDR3 length is 13 residues. DNA of the CDR3: TGTGCCAGCAGCCGGCAGGAGGGCTATGGCTACACCTTC. Translated, it gives CASSRQEGYGYTF.

V is TRBV18 and J is TRBJ1-3; 7 bases agree with TRBD1. The CDR3 has 16 residues. CDR1 is KGHSH, CDR2 LQKENI, per germline. J lost 0 bases, V lost 3 bases, and 5 bases had no gene match. CDR3 nucleotides: TGTGCCAGCTCACCTTCCGGGACAGCCTCTGGAAACACCATATATTTT. Translation gives CASSPSGTASGNTIYF.

V and J are TRBV28 and TRBJ2-7; the match to TRBD1 covers 10 bases. CDR1 is MDHEN and CDR2 is SYDVKM in the germline V gene. The CDR3 runs to 13 residues. The V and J ends lost 5 bases and 3 bases, in that order; junction bases with no gene match: 1. CDR3 in amino acids: CASSRTGGYEQYF. Here the CDR3 DNA reads TGTGCCAGCAGTAGGACAGGGGGCTACGAGCAGTACTTC.

V is TRBV5-5 and J is TRBJ1-5; D is uncertain. The CDR3 is 13 amino acids. Trimming cost V 5 bases and J 5 bases, with 11 bases left between them. Germline CDR1 reads SGHKS; CDR2 reads YYEKEE (reference sequence). DNA of the CDR3: TGTGCCAGCAGTATAAACGGGGATCAGCCCCAGCATTTT. Amino acid sequence: CASSINGDQPQHF.

This rearrangement joins TRBV9 to TRBJ1-1; perhaps TRBD1 as D (6 bases). Germline-derived CDR1 and CDR2 are SGDLS and YYNGEE. With 3 bases removed from V and 0 bases from J, the gap between germline ends came to 12 bases. This CDR3 comprises 15 residues. The CDR3 spells CASSGTASMNTEAFF. The CDR3 coding sequence is TGTGCCAGCAGCGGGACAGCTAGCATGAACACTGAAGCTTTCTTT.